A single sample is the source of the 5 T cell receptor beta chains below, sequenced in a study of post-analysis software for immune sequencing data (dated by TCRdb to between 2015 and 2017). Antigens for these TCRs are unknown. Library preparation was by PCR. Sequencing was performed on an Illumina HiSeq 2500. To reduce PCR and sequencing biases, unique molecular identifiers were built into the TCR beta cDNA libraries. Using fastp trimming at Q25 and MiXCR clonotype assembly, TCRdb reanalyzed the public sequencing data and kept in-frame beta chains. Merged by CDR3 protein, the rows form single entries marked with the most common genes and DNA. A total of fewer than 850,000 distinct CDR3 sequences appear in this sample, roughly 46% of them only once. The ten largest clonotypes hold 4.9% of the sample. Paper-wide results and their limitations: Roughly 5 TRBV segments, including TRBV5-6, TRBV5-1 and TRBV20-1, were significantly more frequent in patients than controls.

Sequenced material: blood. The receptors derive from a girl aged 10 to 17 with multiple sclerosis.

The V call is TRBV28, the J call TRBJ2-7; D is undetermined. V gave up 10 bases and J gave up 1 base, with 8 bases separating them. The CDR3 consists of 11 residues. Germline V CDR1 and CDR2: MDHEN, SYDVKM. The CDR3 is CATGPSYEQYF. The DNA for the CDR3 is TGTGCCACAGGCCCATCCTACGAGCAGTACTTC. Supplemented by reference TRBV28 and TRBJ2-7, the full variable domain reads DVKVTQSSRYLVKRTGEKVFLECVQDMDHENMFWYRQDPGLGLRLIYFSYDVKMKEKGDIPEGYSVSREKKERFSLILESASTNQTSMYLCATGPSYEQYFGPGTRLTVT.

This clonotype was counted a few times. V is TRBV29-1 and J is TRBJ2-7; 10 nucleotides align to TRBD1. Germline CDR1 is SQVTM and CDR2 is ANQGSEA. This CDR3 has 13 amino acids. Trimming removed 6 bases from V and 5 bases from J; junction bases left unmatched: 7. This CDR3 reads CSVSGTGADEQYF. DNA for the CDR3: TGCAGCGTGTCCGGGACAGGGGCCGACGAGCAGTACTTC.

This chain links TRBV25-1 with TRBJ2-1; TRBD1 is a possible D gene (5 bases). The CDR3 consists of 13 residues. Germline lookup yields CDR1 MGHDK and CDR2 SYGVNS. Between the trimmed V and J ends, which lost 6 bases and 6 bases, there was a span of 12 bases. CDR3 sequence: CASSLGRVNEQFF. As DNA, the CDR3 is TGTGCCAGCAGCCTGGGCAGGGTCAATGAGCAGTTCTTC.

Worth noting for this clonotype: The junction departs from the called germline gene at one end, perhaps through a read error. The chain links TRBV9 to TRBJ2-1; D might be TRBD1 or TRBD2, each matching 5 bases. Germline values: CDR1 SGDLS, CDR2 YYNGEE. CDR3 length: 18 residues. CDR3 DNA: TGCGCCAGCAGCGTAGCCCCAATCGGGGCGAGCTCCTACAATGAGCAGTTCTTC. It translates to CASSVAPIGASSYNEQFF.

This clonotype was counted a few times. V usage is TRBV29-1 and J usage is TRBJ2-1; TRBD2 agrees at 7 bases. V lost 6 bases to trimming and J lost 4 bases; unmatched junction nucleotides: 12. This CDR3 has 15 amino acids. Germline V gives CDR1 SQVTM, CDR2 ANQGSEA. The CDR3 DNA is TGCAGCGTGGCCCCCGGACTAGTAACATACAATGAGCAGTTCTTC. Amino acids: CSVAPGLVTYNEQFF.